This paragraph reports one T cell receptor (beta chain). This entry comes from a study of blood T cell repertoires in COVID-19. Clones were sequenced by immunoSEQ multiplex PCR, and TCRdb holds only the in-frame ones, with some missing. Of more than 100,000 clones in the sample, roughly 90% were seen once. The J segment lost 9 bases and the V segment lost 7 bases, leaving 5 bases of the junction unmatched. CDR3 length: 10 amino acids. CDR1 is SQVTM, CDR2 ANQGSEA, per germline. The receptor comes from a man in his forties with acute or convalescent COVID-19. Sequences were obtained from peripheral blood. This chain joins TRBV29-1 and TRBJ1-1, with 7 nucleotides matching TRBD1. The CDR3 nucleotides are TGCAGCGAGCCGGACAGGCAAGCTTTCTTT. Its translation: CSEPDRQAFF.